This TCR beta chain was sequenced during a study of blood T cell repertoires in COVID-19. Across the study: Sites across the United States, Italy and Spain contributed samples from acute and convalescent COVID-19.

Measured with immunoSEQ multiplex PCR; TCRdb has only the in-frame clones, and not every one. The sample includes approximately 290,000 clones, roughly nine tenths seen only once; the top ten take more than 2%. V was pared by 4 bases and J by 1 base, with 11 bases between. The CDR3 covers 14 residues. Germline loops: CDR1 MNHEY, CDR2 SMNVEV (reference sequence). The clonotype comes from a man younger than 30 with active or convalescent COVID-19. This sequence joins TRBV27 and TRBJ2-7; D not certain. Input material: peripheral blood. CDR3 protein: CASSSLGASYEQYF. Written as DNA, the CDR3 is TGTGCCAGCAGTTCCCTAGGTGCTTCCTACGAGCAGTACTTC.